Each of the 28 T cell receptor beta chains below was sequenced from the same sample in a study of cytomegalovirus exposure and HLA in healthy donors. Assay used: immunoSEQ multiplex PCR; TCRdb lists only in-frame clones, some missing. Of hundreds of thousands of clones in the sample, approximately 90% were seen once. Sequenced: PBMCs. These receptors were obtained from a man younger than 35 in good health and CMV-seronegative.

The genes are TRBV18 and TRBJ2-5; 9 bases are a match to TRBD1. Trimming removed 3 bases from V and 4 bases from J; junction bases left unmatched: 6. Germline V gene data show CDR1 as KGHSH and CDR2 as LQKENI. The CDR3 runs 15 residues. This CDR3 reads CASSPGTGRAETQYF. Here the CDR3 DNA reads TGTGCCAGCTCACCCGGGACAGGGCGGGCAGAGACCCAGTACTTC. Looking up the rest from reference TRBV18 and TRBJ2-5 gives the full variable domain: NAGVMQNPRHLVRRRGQEARLRCSPMKGHSHVYWYRQLPEEGLKFMVYLQKENIIDESGMPKERFSAEFPKEGPSILRIQQVVRGDSAAYFCASSPGTGRAETQYFGPGTRLLVL.

This chain joins TRBV7-8 and TRBJ2-7, with D maybe TRBD2 (6 bases). This CDR3 comprises 17 residues. V was cut by 5 bases and J by 0 bases, with 20 bases left in between. Germline V lookup: CDR1 SGHVS, CDR2 FQNEAQ. CDR3 loop: CASSPYPTSTSSYEQYF. The CDR3 region has the DNA TGTGCCAGCAGCCCCTACCCCACTAGCACGAGCTCCTACGAGCAGTACTTC.

The V gene is TRBV28, the J gene TRBJ1-6; the D is unclear. The CDR3 extends over 17 amino acids. Germline lookup yields CDR1 MDHEN and CDR2 SYDVKM. V was cut by 5 bases and J by 2 bases, with 16 bases left in between. DNA of the CDR3: TGTGCCAGCAGTCCTCGGGTGACCTCTCCCTATAATTCACCCCTCCACTTT. The encoded protein is CASSPRVTSPYNSPLHF.

V gene TRBV27 combines with J gene TRBJ2-1, with a possible D match to TRBD2 (6 bases). The germline V gene has CDR1 MNHEY and CDR2 SMNVEV (reference sequence). CDR3 length equals 15 residues. Trimming cost V 6 bases and J 0 bases, with 12 bases left between them. CDR3 sequence reads: CASRGDFSSYNEQFF. The CDR3 DNA is TGTGCCAGCAGGGGGGACTTTAGCTCCTACAATGAGCAGTTCTTC.

CDR3 coding DNA: TGTGCCTGGTCCGGGGTGAACATTCAGTACTTC. As protein: CAWSGVNIQYF. The chain couples TRBV30 to TRBJ2-4; a weak D match, TRBD2 (5 bases). Per germline, CDR1 GTSNPN and CDR2 SVGIG (reference sequence). The CDR3 loop spans 11 amino acids. V dropped 5 bases and J dropped 7 bases, with 9 bases sitting between them.

The J gene is TRBJ1-6, the V gene TRBV2; D gene unclear. Germline V lookup: CDR1 SNHLY, CDR2 FYNNEI. The CDR3 is 14 amino acids. Trimming shortened V by 7 bases and J by 7 bases, and 14 bases separated the two germline ends. The CDR3 sequence is CASTAGRMNSPLHF. The CDR3 coding sequence is TGTGCCAGCACCGCAGGCAGGATGAATTCACCCCTCCACTTT.

CDR3 loop: CASSESGGVEVTEAFF. Here the CDR3 DNA reads TGTGCCAGCAGTGAATCGGGGGGGGTGGAGGTCACTGAAGCTTTCTTT. The chain links TRBV25-1 to TRBJ1-1; D is possibly TRBD1 (5 bases). The CDR3 has 16 residues. V lost 1 base and J 4 bases, leaving 16 bases between the germline ends. Germline CDR1 reads MGHDK; CDR2 reads SYGVNS. Full variable domain (rest looked up from reference TRBV25-1 and TRBJ1-1): EADIYQTPRYLVIGTGKKITLECSQTMGHDKMYWYQQDPGMELHLIHYSYGVNSTEKGDLSSESTVSRIRTEHFPLTLESARPSHTSQYLCASSESGGVEVTEAFFGQGTRLTVV.

This clone occurred once. The CDR3 sequence: CASSQLSGTSQFF. The CDR3 DNA sequence: TGCGCCAGCAGCCAATTGTCTGGGACTAGTCAGTTCTTC. The V gene is TRBV4-1, the J gene TRBJ2-1; 8 bases map to TRBD2. Unmatched junction bases numbered 7, after V lost 2 bases and J lost 13 bases. Germline CDR1 and CDR2: MGHRA and YSYEKL. The CDR3 length is 13 residues.

This clone was detected a few times. This chain links TRBV5-1 with TRBJ2-2; tentative D call: TRBD2 (5 bases). The germline V gene has CDR1 SGHRS and CDR2 YFSETQ. Trimming left V 5 bases short and J 3 bases short, with 11 bases between. The CDR3 length is 14 residues. CDR3 loop: CASSGSVDTGELFF. The CDR3 DNA reads as TGCGCCAGCAGTGGGAGTGTGGACACCGGGGAGCTGTTTTTT.

The chain combines TRBV6-1 with TRBJ2-1; 8 bases align to TRBD2. Germline values: CDR1 MNHNS, CDR2 SASEGT. Losses at the gene ends were 4 bases for V and 8 bases for J; bases not matched to a gene: 10. The CDR3 spans 15 residues. The chain's CDR3 is CASSGTPGLGYEQFF. The CDR3 DNA sequence: TGTGCCAGCAGTGGAACCCCGGGACTAGGATATGAGCAGTTCTTC.

The CDR3 is CASSQLQGASGANVLTF. The CDR3 DNA is TGTGCCAGCAGCCAATTGCAGGGGGCAAGTGGGGCCAACGTCCTGACTTTC. The chain carries TRBV14 and TRBJ2-6, with 8 nucleotides matching TRBD1. V was clipped by 2 bases and J by 3 bases; unmatched bases: 6. This CDR3 is built from 17 residues. Germline V gives CDR1 SGHDN, CDR2 FVKESK.

The genes are TRBV27 and TRBJ2-3; D uncertain. The CDR3 contains 16 residues. Trimming shortened V by 2 bases and J by 1 base, and 13 bases separated the two germline ends. Germline V CDR1 and CDR2: MNHEY, SMNVEV (reference sequence). The CDR3 loop reads CASSLDLAARTDTQYF. The CDR3 DNA follows: TGTGCCAGCAGTTTAGATTTAGCCGCCCGCACAGATACGCAGTATTTT.

The chain joins TRBV28 to TRBJ1-1; no firm D call. V was trimmed by 4 bases and J by 0 bases, leaving 6 bases between them. Germline CDR1 MDHEN, CDR2 SYDVKM. The CDR3 has 13 residues. CDR3 sequence reads: CASSSNMNTEAFF. The CDR3 DNA sequence: TGTGCCAGCAGTTCAAACATGAACACTGAAGCTTTCTTT. Full variable domain (remainder filled in from reference TRBV28 and TRBJ1-1): DVKVTQSSRYLVKRTGEKVFLECVQDMDHENMFWYRQDPGLGLRLIYFSYDVKMKEKGDIPEGYSVSREKKERFSLILESASTNQTSMYLCASSSNMNTEAFFGQGTRLTVV.

The chain links TRBV19 to TRBJ2-1, with a tentative D call TRBD1 (5 bases). Germline-derived CDR1 and CDR2 are LNHDA and SQIVND (reference sequence). The CDR3 extends over 14 amino acids. V was clipped by 0 bases and J by 5 bases, with 8 bases between them. The CDR3 loop reads CASSIDRANNEQFF. CDR3 nucleotide sequence: TGTGCCAGTAGTATAGACAGGGCGAACAATGAGCAGTTCTTC.

V and J are TRBV7-2 and TRBJ2-7; 12 bases fit TRBD2. The germline V gene encodes CDR1 SGHTA and CDR2 FQGNSA. This CDR3 is 16 amino acids long. Trimming took 5 bases from V and 2 from J; bases not matched to a gene: 7. Written as DNA, the CDR3 is TGTGCCAGCAGCCCCTTAACTAGCGGGAGGACCTACGAGCAGTACTTC. Amino acid sequence: CASSPLTSGRTYEQYF.

This clone was detected a few times. The chain is built from TRBV15 and TRBJ2-5; 13 bases agree with TRBD2. J was trimmed by 4 bases and V by 1 base; bases with no gene match: 9. This CDR3 region has 18 residues. Germline-derived CDR1 and CDR2 are LNHNV and YYDKDF (reference sequence). The CDR3 protein is CATSRGTSGGGVGETQYF. CDR3 DNA: TGTGCCACCAGCAGAGGGACTAGCGGGGGTGGGGTAGGAGAGACCCAGTACTTC. Using reference TRBV15 and TRBJ2-5 for the parts outside the CDR3, the full variable domain is DAMVIQNPRYQVTQFGKPVTLSCSQTLNHNVMYWYQQKSSQAPKLLFHYYDKDFNNEADTPDNFQSRRPNTSFCFLDIRSPGLGDTAMYLCATSRGTSGGGVGETQYFGPGTRLLVL.

V usage is TRBV12-5 and J usage is TRBJ2-5, with D possibly being TRBD2 (6 bases). V was cut by 5 bases and J by 1 base, with 17 bases left in between. CDR1 LGHNT and CDR2 FRNRAP come from the germline V gene. The CDR3 extends over 16 amino acids. CDR3 residues: CASGTLSGSGQETQYF. CDR3 coding DNA: TGTGCTAGTGGTACCCTTTCAGGTAGCGGCCAAGAGACCCAGTACTTC.

This chain links TRBV7-3 with TRBJ2-7; 7 bases are shared with TRBD2. V trimming: 2 bases; J trimming: 3 bases; junction bases outside the gene matches: 10. The CDR3 extends over 16 amino acids. Germline lookup yields CDR1 SGHTA and CDR2 FQGTGA. The CDR3 DNA follows: TGTGCCAGCAGCTTACGCGGGGGTGGCGGCGACTACGAGCAGTACTTC. As protein: CASSLRGGGGDYEQYF. Combining the CDR3 with reference TRBV7-3 and TRBJ2-7 gives the whole variable domain GAGVSQTPSNKVTEKGKYVELRCDPISGHTALYWYRQSLGQGPEFLIYFQGTGAADDSGLPNDRFFAVRPEGSVSTLKIQRTERGDSAVYLCASSLRGGGGDYEQYFGPGTRLTVT.

The table lists this clone with a count of one. The chain is built from TRBV19 and TRBJ1-5; 10 bases fit TRBD1. The junction had 6 bases not matched to a gene; V was cut back by 0 bases and J by 1 base. CDR1 and CDR2 from the germline V gene are LNHDA and SQIVND (reference sequence). The CDR3 length is 18 residues. The CDR3 sequence: CASSIERGQGRSNQPQHF. Here the CDR3 DNA reads TGTGCCAGTAGTATAGAAAGGGGACAGGGGAGGAGCAATCAGCCCCAGCATTTT.

The chain is built from TRBV19 and TRBJ2-7; a possible D gene is TRBD1 (7 bases). Trimming pared 5 bases from V and 6 bases from J, leaving 14 bases between. Germline V CDR1 and CDR2: LNHDA, SQIVND (reference sequence). There are 13 residues in the CDR3. The CDR3 DNA is TGTGCCAGTAGTCGACAGGGAGGTCTCGAGCAGTACTTC. Residues: CASSRQGGLEQYF.

This clone turned up a few times. The junction and the germline gene differ at one end; a read error may be behind it. The rearrangement links TRBV7-2 to TRBJ2-7, with a possible D match to TRBD2 (6 bases). Germline loops: CDR1 SGHTA, CDR2 FQGNSA. The CDR3 is 12 amino acids. In DNA, the CDR3 is TGTGCCAGCAGCCCAGTTAGCGGCAGCCTCCACTTC. Protein product: CASSPVSGSLHF.

The chain couples TRBV9 to TRBJ2-5; TRBD2 might be the D (6 bases). The CDR3 sequence is 14 residues long. The V end lost 0 bases, the J end lost 3 bases, and 9 bases lay between the germline ends. The V gene's germline CDR1 is SGDLS and CDR2 YYNGEE. CDR3 sequence: CASSVGTTEETQYF. For the CDR3, the DNA is TGTGCCAGCAGCGTAGGGACTACGGAAGAGACCCAGTACTTC.

This clone was counted between two and nine times. The chain recombines TRBV6-1 with TRBJ1-4; 9 nucleotides align to TRBD1. V lost 4 bases to trimming and J lost 8 bases; unmatched junction nucleotides: 5. The CDR3 runs to 14 residues. Germline V CDR1 and CDR2: MNHNS, SASEGT. This chain's CDR3 is CASSVTGGAEKLFF. The CDR3 region has the DNA TGTGCCAGCAGTGTTACAGGGGGCGCCGAAAAACTGTTTTTT.

The rearrangement links TRBV18 to TRBJ1-5; D is possibly TRBD1 (5 bases). This CDR3 has 14 amino acids. Deletions cut 6 bases from V and 5 bases from J, with 14 bases between. Germline V gene sequence: CDR1 KGHSH, CDR2 LQKENI. The CDR3 loop reads CASSLNGGDQPQHF. The CDR3 DNA sequence: TGTGCCAGCTCCTTAAACGGGGGGGATCAGCCCCAGCATTTT.

V gene TRBV7-2 combines with J gene TRBJ2-6; D is perhaps TRBD2 (5 bases). V shed 1 base and J shed 2 bases, with 6 bases lying between them. This CDR3 is built from 15 residues. Germline assignment: CDR1 SGHTA and CDR2 FQGNSA. The CDR3 DNA reads as TGTGCCAGCAGCTTAGGAGGGCCTGGGGCCAACGTCCTGACTTTC. Residues: CASSLGGPGANVLTF.

In this sample, this clone turned up a few times. This chain joins TRBV10-1 and TRBJ2-7; 9 positions match TRBD1. Germline CDR1 WNHNN, CDR2 SYGVQD (reference sequence). The CDR3 consists of 17 residues. V lost 0 bases and J lost 5; bases outside the gene matches: 11. The CDR3 protein is CASSESIPGTGSDEQYF. The CDR3 DNA is TGCGCCAGCAGTGAGTCGATCCCCGGGACAGGGTCGGACGAGCAGTACTTC.

CDR3 coding DNA: TGTGCCAGCAGCGCCCAGACTAGTCCCGGAGATACGCAGTATTTT. Protein product: CASSAQTSPGDTQYF. This chain connects TRBV9 to TRBJ2-3; D is possibly TRBD2 (6 bases). Germline V gene data show CDR1 as SGDLS and CDR2 as YYNGEE. The CDR3 has 15 residues. V was clipped by 3 bases and J by 5 bases, with 16 bases between them.

The chain combines TRBV4-1 with TRBJ2-3; weak D call: TRBD1 (5 bases). V lost 1 base and J 11 bases, leaving 19 bases between the germline ends. The CDR3 spans 15 residues. The germline gives CDR1 MGHRA, CDR2 YSYEKL. CDR3 sequence reads: CASSQGLRGLGLQYF. The CDR3 DNA is TGCGCCAGCAGCCAAGGGCTTAGGGGCTTAGGTTTGCAGTATTTT.